These 10 T cell receptor beta chains share one sample of origin, sequenced in a study of cytomegalovirus exposure and HLA in healthy donors. Vbeta (60) and Jbeta (13) primers were used in the PCR. Clones were read by immunoSEQ multiplex PCR, and TCRdb kept only the in-frame ones, dropping some. The sample yields roughly 72,000 clones, roughly 80% seen once. Input material: PBMCs. The receptors originated from a woman aged 40 to 49 in good health and CMV-seropositive.

This clone is medium-sized (0.01 to 0.1%) in the sample. The gene calls are TRBV2 and TRBJ2-6, with unresolved D. Trimming shortened V by 4 bases and J by 2 bases, and 6 bases separated the two germline ends. Germline CDR1 is SNHLY and CDR2 is FYNNEI. The CDR3 consists of 14 residues. CDR3 amino acids: CASSVLPGANVLTF. The CDR3 DNA follows: TGTGCCAGCAGTGTCCTACCTGGGGCCAACGTCCTGACTTTC.

The chain employs TRBV5-1 and TRBJ1-4; 10 bases map to TRBD1. V trimming: 7 bases; J trimming: 4 bases; junction bases outside the gene matches: 4. The CDR3 covers 14 residues. The germline CDR1 and CDR2 sequences are SGHRS and YFSETQ. CDR3 in DNA: TGCGCCAGCCGACAGGGGGCCCGTAATGAAAAACTGTTTTTT. Translated: CASRQGARNEKLFF.

The rearrangement joins TRBV18 to TRBJ2-7; D might be TRBD1 (6 bases). CDR3 length equals 15 residues. From germline, CDR1 is KGHSH and CDR2 LQKENI. V lost 6 bases and J 3 bases, leaving 18 bases between the germline ends. The CDR3 nucleotides are TGTGCCAGCTCTATCAAACAGGGTTTTTACTACGAGCAGTACTTC. Encoded protein: CASSIKQGFYYEQYF.

The gene calls are TRBV7-9 and TRBJ1-6, with D uncertain. The ends were cut back, 1 base at V and 9 bases at J, with 16 bases in the middle. Germline V CDR1 and CDR2: SEHNR, FQNEAQ (reference sequence). The CDR3 runs 16 residues. CDR3 nucleotide sequence: TGTGCCAGCAGCTTAGATCCGGCCCAGAGGAGTTCACCCCTCCACTTT. Translation: CASSLDPAQRSSPLHF.

The chain recombines TRBV6-1 with TRBJ2-3, with 9 bases identical to TRBD1. The trim removed 4 bases at V and 3 bases at J, leaving 8 bases unmatched. CDR3 length: 16 amino acids. Germline CDR1 and CDR2: MNHNS and SASEGT. The CDR3 reads CASSGQQGAPTDTQYF. The DNA of the CDR3 is TGTGCCAGCAGTGGGCAACAGGGGGCACCGACAGATACGCAGTATTTT.

V and J are TRBV4-1 and TRBJ2-7; no firm D call. Germline V gives CDR1 MGHRA, CDR2 YSYEKL. Trimming pared 0 bases from V and 1 base from J, leaving 16 bases between. This CDR3 region has 17 residues. The CDR3 region has the DNA TGCGCCAGCAGCCAAGATTCGGTTCCCCCAACTTCCTACGAGCAGTACTTC. This codes for CASSQDSVPPTSYEQYF.

This clone was observed a few times. The gene calls are TRBV5-1 and TRBJ1-1; 9 nucleotides align to TRBD1. J gave up 2 bases and V 4 bases, and 9 bases lay outside the gene matches. The germline V gene has CDR1 SGHRS and CDR2 YFSETQ. CDR3 size: 16 residues. The CDR3 is CASSASGQGFNTEAFF. DNA for the CDR3: TGCGCCAGCAGCGCCTCGGGACAGGGTTTTAACACTGAAGCTTTCTTT.

This chain joins TRBV19 and TRBJ2-2; maybe TRBD2 (5 bases). The germline gives CDR1 LNHDA, CDR2 SQIVND (reference sequence). The CDR3 sequence is 14 residues long. V was cut by 7 bases and J by 1 base, with 10 bases left in between. CDR3 in amino acids: CASTGGQNTGELFF. The DNA for the CDR3 is TGTGCCAGTACGGGCGGGCAGAACACCGGGGAGCTGTTTTTT. The entire variable domain, with the rest obtained from reference TRBV19 and TRBJ2-2, is as follows: DGGITQSPKYLFRKEGQNVTLSCEQNLNHDAMYWYRQDPGQGLRLIYYSQIVNDFQKGDIAEGYSVSREKKESFPLTVTSAQKNPTAFYLCASTGGQNTGELFFGEGSRLTVL.

The chain carries TRBV29-1 and TRBJ1-2; D may be TRBD1 (6 bases). The CDR3 covers 11 residues. From germline, CDR1 is SQVTM and CDR2 ANQGSEA. This chain's CDR3 is CTGGSDNGYTF. In DNA form, the CDR3 reads TGCACGGGGGGCTCGGACAATGGCTACACCTTC.

The gene calls are TRBV28 and TRBJ2-7, with TRBD2 matching 16 bases. This CDR3 has 18 residues. V shed 7 bases and J 4 bases; nucleotides not matched to a gene: 13. The V gene's germline CDR1 is MDHEN and CDR2 SYDVKM. CDR3 protein: CASTVRGLAGGPDYEQYF. The CDR3 DNA is TGTGCCAGCACCGTCCGGGGACTAGCGGGAGGGCCGGATTACGAGCAGTACTTC.